A single sample gave rise to the 22 T cell receptor beta chains below, sequenced in a study of blood T cell repertoires in COVID-19 (TCRdb year 2020). The library was obtained by the immunoSEQ multiplex PCR assay. What TCRdb holds here is the immuneACCESS table cut down to in-frame rearrangements. Part of the clones is not present; checked against another copy, under half of the missing clones reflect an unresolved V gene, and the others are unexplained. The sample includes roughly 42,000 clones, with 85% to 90% observed a single time. Roughly 9.5% of the sample is held by the ten biggest clonotypes. The specimen was peripheral blood. The receptor source for this set is a young man with active or convalescent COVID-19.

Only one count was recorded for this clone. The V call is TRBV10-3, the J call TRBJ2-5, with D possibly being TRBD1 (5 bases). Germline V gives CDR1 ENHRY, CDR2 SYGVKD. V lost 8 bases and J 7 bases, leaving 20 bases between the germline ends. This CDR3 region has 14 residues. The CDR3 DNA sequence: TGTGCCATCGGTCAAGGGGCTGGAGAAGGGACCCAGTACTTC. Translating gives CAIGQGAGEGTQYF.

This chain uses TRBV5-1 with TRBJ2-3; weak D call: TRBD2 (6 bases). The CDR3 loop spans 12 amino acids. CDR1 is SGHRS, CDR2 YFSETQ, per germline. V gave up 3 bases and J gave up 7 bases, with 9 bases separating them. The CDR3 spells CASSWGLNTQYF. The CDR3 DNA reads as TGCGCCAGCAGCTGGGGACTGAATACGCAGTATTTT.

This chain connects TRBV7-6 to TRBJ2-5; 8 bases match TRBD2. CDR3 length equals 15 residues. J lost 5 bases, V lost 4 bases, and 9 bases had no gene match. Germline values: CDR1 SGHVS, CDR2 FNYEAQ. The CDR3 spells CASSSWTSSRETQYF. In nucleotides, the CDR3 is TGTGCCAGCAGCTCTTGGACTAGCTCGAGGGAGACCCAGTACTTC.

The rearrangement links TRBV18 to TRBJ2-5, with 8 bases aligning to TRBD1. Germline CDR1 KGHSH, CDR2 LQKENI. CDR3 length equals 15 residues. Trimming took 4 bases from V and 2 from J; bases not matched to a gene: 6. DNA for the CDR3: TGTGCCAGCTCACTCGGGACAGGCAAACAAGAGACCCAGTACTTC. It yields the protein CASSLGTGKQETQYF.

This chain uses TRBV9 with TRBJ2-1, with 12 positions matching TRBD2. This CDR3 has 16 amino acids. Per the germline V gene, CDR1 is SGDLS and CDR2 is YYNGEE. Trimming took 0 bases from V and 2 from J; bases not matched to a gene: 0. In DNA, the CDR3 is TGTGCCAGCAGCGTAGGGACTAGCGGGACCTACAATGAGCAGTTCTTC. It specifies CASSVGTSGTYNEQFF. The entire variable domain, with the rest obtained from reference TRBV9 and TRBJ2-1, is as follows: DSGVTQTPKHLITATGQRVTLRCSPRSGDLSVYWYQQSLDQGLQFLIQYYNGEERAKGNILERFSAQQFPDLHSELNLSSLELGDSALYFCASSVGTSGTYNEQFFGPGTRLTVL.

The V and J genes are TRBV5-6 and TRBJ2-5, with a weak D call TRBD2 (5 bases). The CDR3 has 14 residues. The V end lost 0 bases, the J end lost 0 bases, and 6 bases lay between the germline ends. Germline CDR1 and CDR2: SGHDT and YYEEEE. CDR3 nucleotides: TGTGCCAGCAGCTTGGTGGACTACCAAGAGACCCAGTACTTC. The encoded protein is CASSLVDYQETQYF. The complete variable domain, with remaining parts taken from reference TRBV5-6 and TRBJ2-5, reads DAGVTQSPTHLIKTRGQQVTLRCSPKSGHDTVSWYQQALGQGPQFIFQYYEEEERQRGNFPDRFSGHQFPNYSSELNVNALLLGDSALYLCASSLVDYQETQYFGPGTRLLVL.

The chain couples TRBV5-6 to TRBJ2-3; 7 bases match TRBD1. Germline V gives CDR1 SGHDT, CDR2 YYEEEE. The CDR3 extends over 14 amino acids. The junction had 3 bases not matched to a gene; V was cut back by 2 bases and J by 3 bases. This CDR3 reads CASSFRGYTDTQYF. The CDR3 DNA reads as TGTGCCAGCAGCTTCAGGGGGTATACAGATACGCAGTATTTT.

The gene calls are TRBV5-5 and TRBJ1-3, with a possible D match to TRBD1 (6 bases). Germline-derived CDR1 and CDR2 are SGHKS and YYEKEE (reference sequence). The CDR3 extends over 15 amino acids. Trimming took 3 bases from V and 0 from J, leaving 10 bases between them. The CDR3 coding sequence is TGTGCCAGCAGCTGGGGACACCACTCTGGAAACACCATATATTTT. This translates into CASSWGHHSGNTIYF. Together with reference TRBV5-5 and TRBJ1-3, the CDR3 gives the full variable domain: DAGVTQSPTHLIKTRGQQVTLRCSPISGHKSVSWYQQVLGQGPQFIFQYYEKEERGRGNFPDRFSARQFPNYSSELNVNALLLGDSALYLCASSWGHHSGNTIYFGEGSWLTVV.

The genes are TRBV19 and TRBJ1-1; TRBD1 agrees at 8 bases. This CDR3 region has 14 residues. Germline V lookup: CDR1 LNHDA, CDR2 SQIVND (reference sequence). V shed 3 bases, J shed 1 base, and the junction held 1 base outside the gene matches. CDR3 in amino acids: CASSMQGANTEAFF. CDR3 DNA sequence: TGTGCCAGTAGTATGCAGGGGGCGAACACTGAAGCTTTCTTT.

The chain employs TRBV28 and TRBJ1-2, with 12 nucleotides matching TRBD1. The V segment lost 3 bases and the J segment 0 bases; nucleotides outside the gene matches: 2. This CDR3 contains 16 residues. The germline CDR1 and CDR2 sequences are MDHEN and SYDVKM. CDR3 amino acids: CASSLGQGASNYGYTF. The CDR3 DNA is TGTGCCAGCAGTTTGGGACAGGGGGCGTCTAACTATGGCTACACCTTC.

This clone was detected once. The chain is built from TRBV11-2 and TRBJ1-1; no reliable D call. Germline values: CDR1 SGHAT, CDR2 FQNNGV. V lost 1 base and J 2 bases, leaving 5 bases between the germline ends. This CDR3 spans 13 amino acids. The CDR3 DNA reads TGTGCCAGCAGCTTAGCAGGCAACACTGAAGCTTTCTTT. It codes for CASSLAGNTEAFF. The full variable domain, completed using reference TRBV11-2 and TRBJ1-1, is EAGVAQSPRYKIIEKRQSVAFWCNPISGHATLYWYQQILGQGPKLLIQFQNNGVVDDSQLPKDRFSAERLKGVDSTLKIQPAKLEDSAVYLCASSLAGNTEAFFGQGTRLTVV.

This chain uses TRBV11-3 with TRBJ2-1, with 8 positions matching TRBD2. Germline assignment: CDR1 SGHNT and CDR2 YENEEA. With V trimmed by 2 bases and J by 6 bases, 3 bases remained unmatched. This CDR3 comprises 14 residues. CDR3 bases: TGTGCCAGCAGCTTAACGAGCGGGAGCAATGAGCAGTTCTTC. This codes for CASSLTSGSNEQFF. Looking up the rest from reference TRBV11-3 and TRBJ2-1 gives the full variable domain: EAGVVQSPRYKIIEKKQPVAFWCNPISGHNTLYWYLQNLGQGPELLIRYENEEAVDDSQLPKDRFSAERLKGVDSTLKIQPAELGDSAVYLCASSLTSGSNEQFFGPGTRLTVL.

The chain carries TRBV7-8 and TRBJ1-5; TRBD1 matches at 9 bases. With 3 bases clipped from V and 3 bases from J, the junction kept 3 bases outside the gene matches. The CDR3 spans 15 residues. Germline V gene data show CDR1 as SGHVS and CDR2 as FQNEAQ. The chain's CDR3 is CASSFGQGPNQPQHF. The DNA of the CDR3 is TGTGCCAGCAGCTTCGGACAGGGGCCCAATCAGCCCCAGCATTTT.

The chain links TRBV7-2 to TRBJ2-5; perhaps TRBD2 as D (6 bases). V lost 5 bases, J lost 1 base, and 11 bases lay in between. This CDR3 region has 14 residues. CDR1 and CDR2 from the germline V gene are SGHTA and FQGNSA. Here the CDR3 reads CASSVRLVQETQYF. The CDR3 coding sequence is TGTGCCAGCAGCGTGCGACTAGTCCAAGAGACCCAGTACTTC. Looking up the rest from reference TRBV7-2 and TRBJ2-5 gives the full variable domain: GAGVSQSPSNKVTEKGKDVELRCDPISGHTALYWYRQSLGQGLEFLIYFQGNSAPDKSGLPSDRFSAERTGGSVSTLTIQRTQQEDSAVYLCASSVRLVQETQYFGPGTRLLVL.

The chain is built from TRBV9 and TRBJ1-2; perhaps TRBD1 as D (5 bases). The CDR3 sequence is 16 residues long. Looked up from germline, CDR1 is SGDLS and CDR2 is YYNGEE. Trimming took 2 bases from V and 5 from J, leaving 19 bases between them. The CDR3 protein is CASSVGRGEVEYGYTF. The CDR3 DNA sequence: TGTGCCAGCAGCGTTGGGCGAGGGGAGGTGGAGTATGGCTACACCTTC.

This sequence joins TRBV6-2 or TRBV6-3 and TRBJ2-1; D perhaps matches TRBD2 (5 bases). Germline assignment: CDR1 MNHEY and CDR2 SVGEGT. V lost 6 bases to trimming and J lost 0 bases, with 15 bases between them. The CDR3 has 16 residues. Here the CDR3 reads CASSDPIGSSYNEQFF. CDR3 nucleotide sequence: TGTGCCAGCAGCGACCCGATTGGGAGCTCCTACAATGAGCAGTTCTTC.

The chain recombines TRBV28 with TRBJ2-1, with 9 positions matching TRBD1. Germline trimming cut 2 bases from V and 7 bases from J; bases unmatched to any gene: 9. Per germline, CDR1 MDHEN and CDR2 SYDVKM. This CDR3 comprises 16 residues. DNA for the CDR3: TGTGCCAGCAGTTTACTACCGAAGACAGGGGGGAATGAGCAGTTCTTC. It translates to CASSLLPKTGGNEQFF.

This clone was seen once. The V call is TRBV25-1, the J call TRBJ1-2; no firm D call. CDR1 is MGHDK, CDR2 SYGVNS, per germline. The CDR3 runs to 13 residues. The ends were cut back, 3 bases at V and 3 bases at J, with 8 bases in the middle. The CDR3: CASSDSTYYGYTF. The CDR3 bases are TGTGCCAGCAGTGATTCTACCTACTATGGCTACACCTTC.

The V call is TRBV2, the J call TRBJ1-4; 7 nucleotides agree with TRBD1. Germline loops: CDR1 SNHLY, CDR2 FYNNEI. The CDR3 loop spans 14 amino acids. V lost 6 bases and J lost 3; bases outside the gene matches: 4. CDR3 sequence: CASSQGEANEKLFF. The CDR3 nucleotides are TGTGCCAGCAGCCAGGGGGAAGCTAATGAAAAACTGTTTTTT.

This clone showed up just once. CDR3 sequence reads: CSVELAGEYNEQFF. CDR3 in DNA: TGCAGCGTTGAACTGGCAGGGGAATACAATGAGCAGTTCTTC. The rearrangement links TRBV29-1 to TRBJ2-1; TRBD1 might be the D (6 bases). CDR3 size: 14 residues. Per the germline V gene, CDR1 is SQVTM and CDR2 is ANQGSEA. V shed 2 bases and J shed 4 bases, with 12 bases lying between them.

The V call is TRBV4-3, the J call TRBJ1-2, with a weak D call TRBD1 (5 bases). This CDR3 has 14 amino acids. Germline V gene lookup returns CDR1 LGHNA and CDR2 YSLEER. V lost 3 bases and J 8 bases, leaving 16 bases between the germline ends. The CDR3 spells CASSQEPGSQGYTF. As DNA, the CDR3 is TGCGCCAGCAGCCAGGAACCAGGGTCACAGGGCTACACCTTC.

V gene TRBV19 combines with J gene TRBJ2-1; no firm D call. Germline V gives CDR1 LNHDA, CDR2 SQIVND (reference sequence). The CDR3 spans 13 residues. Between the trimmed V and J ends, which lost 2 bases and 6 bases, there was a span of 8 bases. The CDR3 loop reads CASSISRGNEQFF. CDR3 DNA: TGTGCCAGTAGTATAAGTAGAGGCAATGAGCAGTTCTTC.